This T cell receptor beta chain appears in the sequencing data of a study of blood T cell repertoires in COVID-19. At the level of the study: There were acute and convalescent COVID-19 samples, and they came from the United States, Italy and Spain. PBMCs, B-cell-depleted T cells, or T cells were the source of the cDNA or gDNA that made up the material.

CDR3 length: 14 amino acids. Germline V gives CDR1 ENHRY, CDR2 SYGVKD. Trimming stripped 7 bases from V and 5 bases from J, with 17 bases between. In the authors' methods: Nucleated cell counts were estimated from reference gene primer amplification. Using immunoSEQ multiplex PCR, the repertoire was profiled, and TCRdb retains in-frame clones only, with some absent. The V and J calls and clone size come from that table; D and trimming were worked out from the DNA. The table has 150,000 to 200,000 clones, 77% seen once. This receptor was identified in a man aged 65 to 85 with acute or convalescent COVID-19. The rearrangement joins TRBV10-3 to TRBJ1-1; unclear D gene. Sequenced input: peripheral blood. The CDR3 loop is CAITAAGRETEAFF. CDR3 DNA: TGTGCCATCACGGCCGCGGGTAGGGAGACTGAAGCTTTCTTT.